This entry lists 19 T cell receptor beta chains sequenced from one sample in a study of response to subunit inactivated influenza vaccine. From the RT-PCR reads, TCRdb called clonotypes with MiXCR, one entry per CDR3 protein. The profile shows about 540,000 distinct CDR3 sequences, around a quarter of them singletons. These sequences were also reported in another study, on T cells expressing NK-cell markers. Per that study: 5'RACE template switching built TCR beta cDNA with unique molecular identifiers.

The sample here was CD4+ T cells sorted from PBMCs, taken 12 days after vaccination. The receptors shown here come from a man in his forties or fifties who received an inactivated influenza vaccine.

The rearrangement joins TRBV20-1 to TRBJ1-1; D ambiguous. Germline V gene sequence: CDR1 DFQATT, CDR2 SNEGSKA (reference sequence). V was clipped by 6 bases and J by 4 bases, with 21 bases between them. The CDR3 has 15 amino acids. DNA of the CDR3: TGCAGTGCCGCGGTAATGGGGAGAGGTAGCACTGAAGCTTTCTTT. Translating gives CSAAVMGRGSTEAFF.

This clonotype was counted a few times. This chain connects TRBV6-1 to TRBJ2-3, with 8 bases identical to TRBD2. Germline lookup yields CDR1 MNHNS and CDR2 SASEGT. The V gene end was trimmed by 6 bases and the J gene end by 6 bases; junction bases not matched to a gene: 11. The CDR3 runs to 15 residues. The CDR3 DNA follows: TGTGCCAGCAGGCGAACCGGGACTAGAGCGGATACGCAGTATTTT. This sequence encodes CASRRTGTRADTQYF.

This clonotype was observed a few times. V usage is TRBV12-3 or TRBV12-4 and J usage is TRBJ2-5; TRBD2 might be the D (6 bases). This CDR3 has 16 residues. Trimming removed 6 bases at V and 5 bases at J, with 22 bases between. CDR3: CASSRMGGDAIETQYF. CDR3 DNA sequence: TGTGCCAGCAGCCGGATGGGCGGGGACGCCATCGAGACCCAGTACTTC.

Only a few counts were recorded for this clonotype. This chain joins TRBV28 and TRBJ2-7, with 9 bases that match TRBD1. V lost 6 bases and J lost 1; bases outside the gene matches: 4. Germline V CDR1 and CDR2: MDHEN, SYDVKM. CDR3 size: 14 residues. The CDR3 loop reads CASRGQGMSYEQYF. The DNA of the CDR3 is TGTGCCAGCAGGGGACAGGGAATGTCCTACGAGCAGTACTTC.

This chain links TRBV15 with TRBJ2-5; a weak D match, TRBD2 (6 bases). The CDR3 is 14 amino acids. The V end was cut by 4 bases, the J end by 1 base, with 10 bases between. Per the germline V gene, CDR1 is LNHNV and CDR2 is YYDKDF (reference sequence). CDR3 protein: CATSKSGGQETQYF. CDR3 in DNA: TGTGCCACCAGCAAATCCGGGGGCCAAGAGACCCAGTACTTC.

CDR3 amino acids: CASRTGTGPRGEQFF. DNA of the CDR3: TGTGCCAGCAGGACCGGGACAGGGCCCCGGGGGGAGCAGTTCTTC. The chain employs TRBV6-1 and TRBJ2-1, with 9 bases aligning to TRBD1. The CDR3 contains 15 residues. CDR1 and CDR2 from the germline V gene are MNHNS and SASEGT. Unmatched junction bases numbered 13, after V lost 6 bases and J lost 10 bases.

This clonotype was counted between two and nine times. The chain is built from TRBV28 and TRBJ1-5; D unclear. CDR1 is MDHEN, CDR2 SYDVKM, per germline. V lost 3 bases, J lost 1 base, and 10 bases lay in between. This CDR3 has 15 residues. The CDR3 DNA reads TGTGCCAGCAGTTTGGAGGTCAGGAGCAATCAGCCCCAGCATTTT. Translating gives CASSLEVRSNQPQHF.

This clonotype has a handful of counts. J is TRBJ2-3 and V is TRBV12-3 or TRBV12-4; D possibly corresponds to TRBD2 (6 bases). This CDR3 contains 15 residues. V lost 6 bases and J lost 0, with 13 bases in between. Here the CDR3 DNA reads TGTGCCAGCAGGCTGCGGGGTTCTAGCACAGATACGCAGTATTTT. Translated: CASRLRGSSTDTQYF.

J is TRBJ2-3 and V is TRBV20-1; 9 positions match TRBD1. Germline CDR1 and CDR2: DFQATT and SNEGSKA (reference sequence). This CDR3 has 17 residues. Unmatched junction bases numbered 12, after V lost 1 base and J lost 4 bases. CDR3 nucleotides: TGCAGTGCTAGAGCTCTCTCCGGGACAGGGTCCCCAGATACGCAGTATTTT. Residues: CSARALSGTGSPDTQYF.

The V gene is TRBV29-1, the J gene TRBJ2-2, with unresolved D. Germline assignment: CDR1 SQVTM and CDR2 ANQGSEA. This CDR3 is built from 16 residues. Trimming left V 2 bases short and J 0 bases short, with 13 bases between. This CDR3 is CSVEYFGEANTGELFF. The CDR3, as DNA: TGCAGCGTTGAATATTTTGGCGAAGCGAACACCGGGGAGCTGTTTTTT.

The CDR3 loop is CASSSRGMESYMYF. For the CDR3, the DNA is TGCGCCAGCAGCTCACGAGGGATGGAGTCCTACATGTATTTT. V usage is TRBV5-1 and J usage is TRBJ2-3, with D possibly TRBD2 on 5 matching bases. The CDR3 covers 14 residues. V was clipped by 3 bases and J by 14 bases, with 22 bases between them. Germline CDR1 is SGHRS and CDR2 is YFSETQ.

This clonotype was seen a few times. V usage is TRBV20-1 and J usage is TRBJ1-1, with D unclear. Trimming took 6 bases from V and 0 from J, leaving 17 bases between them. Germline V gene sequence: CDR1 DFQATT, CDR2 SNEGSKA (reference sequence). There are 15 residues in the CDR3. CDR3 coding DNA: TGCAGTGCCGGTACGGGAAGTCGGGTGAACACTGAAGCTTTCTTT. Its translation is CSAGTGSRVNTEAFF.

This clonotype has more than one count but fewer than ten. The CDR3 DNA reads as TGTGCCAGCAGCCAAGGCAGGGCCGGTGCCGGTGGAAAACTGTTTTTT. Translating gives CASSQGRAGAGGKLFF. The chain couples TRBV3-1 to TRBJ1-4; TRBD1 is a possible D gene (5 bases). CDR3 length: 16 residues. V was trimmed by 1 base and J by 10 bases, leaving 19 bases between them. Germline V gene data show CDR1 as LGHDT and CDR2 as YNNKEL (reference sequence).

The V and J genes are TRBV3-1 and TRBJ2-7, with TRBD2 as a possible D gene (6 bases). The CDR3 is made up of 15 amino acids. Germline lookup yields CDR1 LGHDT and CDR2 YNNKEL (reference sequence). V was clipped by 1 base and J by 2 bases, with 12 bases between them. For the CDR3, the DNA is TGTGCCAGCAGCCAAGCCGGGACTGCTGCCTACGAGCAGTACTTC. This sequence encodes CASSQAGTAAYEQYF.

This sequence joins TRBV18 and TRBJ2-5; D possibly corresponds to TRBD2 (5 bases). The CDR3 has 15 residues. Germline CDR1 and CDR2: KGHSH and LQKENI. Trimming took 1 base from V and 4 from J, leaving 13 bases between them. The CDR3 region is CASSPLALAGETQYF. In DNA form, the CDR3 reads TGTGCCAGCTCACCACTTGCTCTGGCGGGAGAGACCCAGTACTTC.

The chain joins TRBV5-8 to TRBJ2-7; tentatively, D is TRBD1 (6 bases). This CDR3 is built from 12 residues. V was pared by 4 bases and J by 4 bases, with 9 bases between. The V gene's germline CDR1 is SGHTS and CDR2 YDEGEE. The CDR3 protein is CASSRTEYEQYF. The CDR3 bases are TGTGCCAGCAGCAGGACAGAGTACGAGCAGTACTTC.

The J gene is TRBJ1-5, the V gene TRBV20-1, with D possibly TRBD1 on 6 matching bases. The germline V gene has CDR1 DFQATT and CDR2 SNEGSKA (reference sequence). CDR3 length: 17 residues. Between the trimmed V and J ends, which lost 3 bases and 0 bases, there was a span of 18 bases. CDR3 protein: CSASVRGFGTSNQPQHF. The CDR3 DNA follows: TGCAGTGCTAGTGTCAGGGGTTTCGGTACTAGCAATCAGCCCCAGCATTTT.

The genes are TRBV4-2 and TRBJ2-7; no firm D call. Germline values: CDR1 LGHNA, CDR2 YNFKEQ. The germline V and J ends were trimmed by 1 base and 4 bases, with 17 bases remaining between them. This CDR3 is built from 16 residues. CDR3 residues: CASSQGYGTKGYEQYF. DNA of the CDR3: TGTGCCAGCAGCCAAGGGTATGGCACAAAAGGGTACGAGCAGTACTTC.

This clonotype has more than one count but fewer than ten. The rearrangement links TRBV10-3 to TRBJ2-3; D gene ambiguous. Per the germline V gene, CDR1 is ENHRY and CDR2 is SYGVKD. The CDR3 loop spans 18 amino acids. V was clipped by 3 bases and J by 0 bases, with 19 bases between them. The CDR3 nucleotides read TGTGCCATCAGTGAATTTACTGTTGGTAGCACTAGCACAGATACGCAGTATTTT. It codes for CAISEFTVGSTSTDTQYF.